Each of the 21 T cell receptor beta chains below was sequenced from the same sample in a study of T cell repertoires in cytomegalovirus infection. One entry per CDR3 protein results from TCRdb running MiXCR on the reads. The data hold about 260,000 distinct CDR3 sequences, with about 13% observed a single time. Input material: PBMCs. The receptors were gathered from a human donor in good health (CMV status not recorded). Some clones in this sample may be carry-over from other donors' samples.

V and J are TRBV20-1 and TRBJ2-7; TRBD2 might be the D (5 bases). V gave up 4 bases and J gave up 2 bases, with 12 bases separating them. Looked up from germline, CDR1 is DFQATT and CDR2 is SNEGSKA (reference sequence). This CDR3 comprises 13 residues. CDR3 in DNA: TGCAGTGCTACTACCGAGGGCCCCTACGAGCAGTACTTC. Amino acid sequence: CSATTEGPYEQYF.

This clonotype was observed many times. V usage is TRBV7-6 and J usage is TRBJ2-3; 8 nucleotides align to TRBD2. The CDR3 is 15 residues long. V was pared by 4 bases and J by 3 bases, with 6 bases of the junction left unmatched. Germline V CDR1 and CDR2: SGHVS, FNYEAQ. The CDR3 spells CASSSRGGSTDTQYF. In DNA form, the CDR3 reads TGTGCCAGCAGCTCCCGGGGGGGTTCGACAGATACGCAGTATTTT.

This clonotype was counted at least ten times. The J gene is TRBJ1-4, the V gene TRBV7-2; D is undetermined. This CDR3 is built from 15 residues. The V gene's germline CDR1 is SGHTA and CDR2 FQGNSA. Trimming stripped 4 bases from V and 0 bases from J, with 9 bases between. CDR3 DNA: TGTGCCAGCAGCTCCCGAGGGCCAACTAATGAAAAACTGTTTTTT. It encodes CASSSRGPTNEKLFF.

Notes on this clonotype: A much larger clone sits a single nucleotide away, making a read error possible. The CDR3 here is CASVRVHGEKLFF. CDR3 DNA: TGTGCCAGCGTCAGGGTGCACGGGGAAAAACTGTTTTTT. The chain joins TRBV7-6 to TRBJ1-4, with a possible D match to TRBD1 (5 bases). The CDR3 totals 13 residues. V gave up 8 bases and J gave up 8 bases, with 15 bases separating them. Germline CDR1 SGHVS, CDR2 FNYEAQ.

This clonotype was recorded many times. The rearrangement links TRBV6-1 to TRBJ2-6; D ambiguous. This CDR3 region has 16 residues. Germline V gene data show CDR1 as MNHNS and CDR2 as SASEGT. Trimming removed 7 bases at V and 0 bases at J, with 13 bases between. The CDR3 here is CASKMGMSSGANVLTF. The CDR3 nucleotides read TGTGCCAGCAAGATGGGAATGAGCTCTGGGGCCAACGTCCTGACTTTC.

The chain links TRBV2 to TRBJ2-7; either TRBD1 or TRBD2 may supply D (5 bases each). V gave up 7 bases and J gave up 3 bases, with 13 bases separating them. CDR1 is SNHLY, CDR2 FYNNEI, per germline. CDR3 length equals 13 residues. The CDR3 DNA reads TGTGCCAGCAACCGGGACCCTGGCTACGAGCAGTACTTC. This sequence encodes CASNRDPGYEQYF.

This clonotype was detected only a few times. The CDR3 is CASSAMTGQFF. The CDR3 DNA follows: TGTGCCAGCAGCGCTATGACAGGGCAGTTCTTC. The chain uses TRBV28 and TRBJ2-1, with TRBD1 as a possible D gene (6 bases). Looked up from germline, CDR1 is MDHEN and CDR2 is SYDVKM. The CDR3 spans 11 residues. The V end was cut by 6 bases, the J end by 12 bases, with 12 bases between.

The table lists this clonotype with a few counts. CDR3 nucleotides: TGTGCCAGTAGAGTAGCGGGGGGAACAGATACGCAGTATTTT. It codes for CASRVAGGTDTQYF. This sequence joins TRBV19 and TRBJ2-3; 10 nucleotides agree with TRBD2. The ends lost 6 bases at V and 3 bases at J; junction bases unmatched: 3. CDR3 length: 14 amino acids. Looked up from germline, CDR1 is LNHDA and CDR2 is SQIVND (reference sequence).

This clonotype occurred many times. The chain joins TRBV6-1 to TRBJ1-1; the match to TRBD1 covers 7 bases. CDR3 length: 14 residues. CDR1 MNHNS and CDR2 SASEGT come from the germline V gene. The V segment lost 6 bases and the J segment 0 bases; nucleotides outside the gene matches: 4. The CDR3 DNA follows: TGTGCCAGCAGCCAGACAGGGATGAACACTGAAGCTTTCTTT. Its translation: CASSQTGMNTEAFF.

The V and J genes are TRBV29-1 and TRBJ2-7; 8 positions agree with TRBD1. V lost 6 bases, J lost 5 bases, and 12 bases stayed unmatched. The CDR3 has 14 residues. Germline values: CDR1 SQVTM, CDR2 ANQGSEA. CDR3: CSVARQGQGHEQYF. For the CDR3, the DNA is TGCAGCGTCGCCCGACAGGGGCAGGGCCACGAGCAGTACTTC.

This clonotype has just a few counts. This chain connects TRBV5-4 to TRBJ2-1; possible D gene TRBD2, 5 bases. The CDR3 loop spans 15 amino acids. Germline values: CDR1 SGHNT, CDR2 YYREEE (reference sequence). Trimming pared 4 bases from V and 9 bases from J, leaving 20 bases between. CDR3 sequence reads: CASSPGLAAAGEQFF. CDR3 DNA sequence: TGTGCCAGCAGCCCCGGTCTGGCGGCGGCGGGTGAGCAGTTCTTC.

This clonotype has ten or more counts. V is TRBV27 and J is TRBJ2-7, with 7 bases that match TRBD1. V dropped 3 bases and J dropped 6; count of bases not matched to a gene: 11. The CDR3 sequence is 15 residues long. CDR1 is MNHEY and CDR2 is SMNVEV in the germline V gene (reference sequence). As DNA, the CDR3 is TGTGCCAGCAGTTTCAACGTCAAGACAGGGCTCGAGCAGTACTTC. This codes for CASSFNVKTGLEQYF.

This clonotype came up many times. The V and J genes are TRBV6-1 and TRBJ2-1; D might be TRBD2 (5 bases). The CDR3 totals 14 residues. CDR1 and CDR2 from the germline V gene are MNHNS and SASEGT. V was cut by 7 bases and J by 6 bases, with 16 bases left in between. This CDR3 is CASTRLSEANEQFF. The DNA of the CDR3 is TGTGCCAGCACCCGCCTTAGCGAGGCCAATGAGCAGTTCTTC.

The V gene is TRBV13, the J gene TRBJ2-7; 7 positions agree with TRBD1. Trimming at V came to 6 bases and at J to 0 bases, leaving 14 bases not matched to a gene. Germline CDR1 PRHDT, CDR2 FYEKMQ (reference sequence). The CDR3 is 17 residues long. The CDR3 nucleotides read TGTGCCAGCAGTCCTCAAATACAGGGGCCCAACTCCTACGAGCAGTACTTC. Translated, it gives CASSPQIQGPNSYEQYF.

CDR3 residues: CSARDLLTSGKDTQYF. In DNA, the CDR3 is TGCAGTGCTAGAGATCTCTTGACTAGCGGGAAGGATACGCAGTATTTT. The V and J genes are TRBV20-1 and TRBJ2-3; 11 nucleotides align to TRBD2. The CDR3 runs to 16 residues. Germline lookup yields CDR1 DFQATT and CDR2 SNEGSKA (reference sequence). Losses at the gene ends were 0 bases for V and 6 bases for J; bases not matched to a gene: 8.

This rearrangement joins TRBV20-1 to TRBJ2-3, with 8 bases aligning to TRBD1. Per the germline V gene, CDR1 is DFQATT and CDR2 is SNEGSKA (reference sequence). This CDR3 has 14 residues. V lost 0 bases, J lost 5 bases, and 4 bases stayed unmatched. The DNA of the CDR3 is TGCAGTGCTAGAGAATCACAGGGGGTAGATACGCAGTATTTT. Translating it yields CSARESQGVDTQYF.

The V call is TRBV4-1, the J call TRBJ1-5; no reliable D call. The CDR3 loop spans 15 amino acids. CDR1 is MGHRA and CDR2 is YSYEKL in the germline V gene. V lost 4 bases to trimming and J lost 6 bases, with 16 bases between them. The CDR3 nucleotides are TGCGCCAGCAGCCCCCGACCGACGGACGGTCAGCCCCAGCATTTT. Encoded protein: CASSPRPTDGQPQHF.

This clonotype was seen many times. This chain links TRBV7-9 with TRBJ1-2; D unclear. Germline lookup yields CDR1 SEHNR and CDR2 FQNEAQ (reference sequence). V lost 1 base and J 3 bases, leaving 9 bases between the germline ends. The CDR3 contains 14 residues. The CDR3 region has the DNA TGTGCCAGCAGCTTAGTTCGGGAGGACTATGGCTACACCTTC. Translating it yields CASSLVREDYGYTF.

The CDR3 is CRGGGTTDTQYF. The CDR3, as DNA: TGCAGGGGAGGGGGAACGACAGATACGCAGTATTTT. The J gene is TRBJ2-3, the V gene TRBV20-1, with D perhaps matching TRBD2 (7 bases). In germline, CDR1 is DFQATT, CDR2 SNEGSKA (reference sequence). This CDR3 comprises 12 residues.

This clonotype was recorded many times. The chain couples TRBV12-3 or TRBV12-4 to TRBJ1-5, with D uncertain. V lost 3 bases and J 6 bases, leaving 21 bases between the germline ends. CDR3 length: 17 amino acids. The CDR3 nucleotides are TGTGCCAGCAGTTTGGTCTCGTCGGGGAAGGTGTCTCAGCCCCAGCATTTT. The encoded protein is CASSLVSSGKVSQPQHF.

There are a few counts of this clonotype. The chain couples TRBV7-6 to TRBJ2-7, with a weak D call TRBD1 (5 bases). The germline CDR1 and CDR2 sequences are SGHVS and FNYEAQ. The CDR3 length is 14 residues. V lost 1 base and J 0 bases, leaving 7 bases between the germline ends. The CDR3 sequence is CASSLGQLSYEQYF. The CDR3 DNA sequence: TGTGCCAGCAGCTTAGGACAGCTCTCCTACGAGCAGTACTTC.